This T cell receptor (beta chain) was identified in a study of CD8+ T cells in alopecia areata. CDR3 size: 16 residues. Germline values: CDR1 GKSSPN, CDR2 SITVG. V trimming: 1 base; J trimming: 2 bases; junction bases outside the gene matches: 4. This clone was seen a handful of times. Gene names refer to mouse genes. The missing CDR3 end, 4 residues past where the read stops, is filled in from the germline J gene. It was cDNA, reverse transcribed from extracted RNA, that served as the sequencing template. Profiled with immunoSEQ multiplex PCR; TCRdb holds only in-frame clones, not every one. This table holds around 100,000 clones with no singletons; the top ten claim roughly a fifth.

This rearrangement joins TRBV31 to TRBJ2-1; 11 bases are a match to TRBD1. The receptor was derived from a C3H/HeJ mouse with alopecia areata. The strain is characterized by the MHC haplotype H2-k. Sequencing used lesional skin. CDR3: CAWSQGQGADYAEQFF. The part of the CDR3 DNA that was read is TGTGCCTGGAGTCAAGGACAGGGGGCTGACTATGCT.